The 15 T cell receptor beta chains below come from one sample, sequenced in a study of Graves' ophthalmopathy and Graves' hyperthyroidism. The study amplified TCR beta CDR3 regions using RNA transcripts. Second-round multiplex PCR followed a first-round RT-PCR using HTBI primers. MiXCR was run by TCRdb on the multiplex PCR reads, yielding one entry per CDR3 protein. The sample has about 590,000 distinct CDR3 sequences, less than 40% seen once. Material: peripheral blood or thyroid tissue (not recorded which). The source of these receptors is an adult man with Graves' hyperthyroidism.

A remark on this clonotype: A much more abundant neighbour one base away suggests this may be a read error. The chain joins TRBV25-1 to TRBJ1-1, with a tentative D call TRBD1 (6 bases). CDR3 size: 13 residues. Germline loops: CDR1 MGHDK, CDR2 SYGVNS. Trimming shortened V by 5 bases and J by 5 bases, and 12 bases separated the two germline ends. The CDR3 coding sequence is TGTGCCAGCAGTTCCTGGACAGAGACTGAAGCTTTCTTT. Its translation: CASSSWTETEAFF.

The V gene is TRBV29-1, the J gene TRBJ2-3; 8 bases line up with TRBD1. V lost 5 bases and J lost 6; bases outside the gene matches: 7. This CDR3 has 13 residues. Germline assignment: CDR1 SQVTM and CDR2 ANQGSEA. CDR3 loop: CSVMDRDGDTQYF. CDR3 DNA sequence: TGCAGCGTTATGGACAGGGATGGGGATACGCAGTATTTT.

The chain recombines TRBV10-3 with TRBJ2-2; D may match TRBD1 or TRBD2 (6 bases each). The length of the CDR3 is 15 residues. Germline V gives CDR1 ENHRY, CDR2 SYGVKD. V was shortened by 3 bases and J by 1 base, with 9 bases between the two germline ends. This chain's CDR3 is CAISDEGGNTGELFF. CDR3 DNA: TGTGCCATCAGTGACGAGGGGGGGAACACCGGGGAGCTGTTTTTT.

This clonotype was counted many times. This CDR3 is CSARDFRAGAPYEQYF. In nucleotides, the CDR3 is TGCAGTGCTAGAGATTTCAGGGCGGGAGCTCCCTACGAGCAGTACTTC. This chain connects TRBV20-1 to TRBJ2-7, with TRBD2 matching 7 bases. V lost 0 bases and J lost 2; bases outside the gene matches: 10. Germline V gives CDR1 DFQATT, CDR2 SNEGSKA (reference sequence). CDR3 length: 16 residues.

This clonotype was seen just once. At one of its ends the junction is not consistent with the germline gene, which may arise from a read error. The chain employs TRBV14 and TRBJ2-3, with D perhaps matching TRBD1 (5 bases). This CDR3 comprises 13 residues. Germline values: CDR1 SGHDN, CDR2 FVKESK. CDR3 DNA: TGTGCCAGCAGCTTAGGACACACAGATGCGCAGTATTTT. Amino acid sequence: CASSLGHTDAQYF.

The table lists this clonotype with a few counts. This chain joins TRBV19 and TRBJ1-5; maybe TRBD1 (5 bases). The CDR3 length is 16 residues. V was clipped by 5 bases and J by 7 bases, with 21 bases between them. Germline CDR1 is LNHDA and CDR2 is SQIVND (reference sequence). The CDR3 nucleotides are TGTGCCAGTAGTCCCCAAAACGGGGGTATTGGGCAGCCCCAGCATTTT. Encoded protein: CASSPQNGGIGQPQHF.

This clonotype was recorded at least ten times. The chain employs TRBV7-9 and TRBJ1-2, with unresolved D. V was cut by 5 bases and J by 6 bases, with 13 bases left in between. The CDR3 runs to 13 residues. Germline CDR1 reads SEHNR; CDR2 reads FQNEAQ (reference sequence). For the CDR3, the DNA is TGTGCCAGCAGCCCATTAGTGGGCAATGGCTACACCTTC. As protein: CASSPLVGNGYTF.

This chain connects TRBV2 to TRBJ1-2, with 8 bases that match TRBD1. The germline CDR1 and CDR2 sequences are SNHLY and FYNNEI. The CDR3 runs 16 residues. Losses at the gene ends were 4 bases for V and 3 bases for J; bases not matched to a gene: 10. The CDR3: CASSGSGGSRYYGYTF. Written as DNA, the CDR3 is TGTGCCAGCAGTGGATCAGGGGGCAGTCGGTACTATGGCTACACCTTC.

This clonotype was seen at least ten times. V usage is TRBV12-3 or TRBV12-4 and J usage is TRBJ2-7; perhaps TRBD2 as D (6 bases). This CDR3 spans 13 amino acids. V dropped 1 base and J dropped 3 bases, with 7 bases sitting between them. CDR3 sequence reads: CASSLGTNYEQYF. The CDR3 region has the DNA TGTGCCAGCAGTTTAGGGACTAACTACGAGCAGTACTTC.

Regarding this clonotype: This clone may be a read error of a much larger clone one base away. This rearrangement joins TRBV9 to TRBJ1-3, with TRBD1 matching 10 bases. With 0 bases clipped from V and 0 bases from J, the junction kept 9 bases outside the gene matches. There are 19 residues in the CDR3. Germline-derived CDR1 and CDR2 are SGDLS and YYNGEE. The CDR3 DNA reads TGTGCCAGCAGCGTAGATCCTGGGGGACAGGGGATCTCTGGAAACACCATATATTTT. Its translation: CASSVDPGGQGISGNTIYF.

The chain couples TRBV7-2 to TRBJ1-5; D is ambiguous. Trimming shortened V by 4 bases and J by 7 bases, and 17 bases separated the two germline ends. This CDR3 region has 15 residues. Germline-derived CDR1 and CDR2 are SGHTA and FQGNSA. The CDR3 sequence is CASSSGPRVGQPQHF. For the CDR3, the DNA is TGTGCCAGCAGCTCGGGCCCCCGTGTTGGACAGCCCCAGCATTTT.

About this clonotype itself: Sequence at one end of the junction differs from germline and may be a read error. The chain carries TRBV20-1 and TRBJ2-2, with D perhaps assigned TRBD1 or TRBD2 (5 bases each). Germline values: CDR1 DFQATT, CDR2 SNEGSKA (reference sequence). The length of the CDR3 is 15 residues. CDR3 residues: CSATGGGLYTRELFF. Written as DNA, the CDR3 is TGCAGTGCTACGGGTGGGGGTCTTTACACCAGGGAGCTGTTTTTT.

The chain is built from TRBV7-3 and TRBJ1-2; D may be TRBD1 (6 bases). The V and J ends lost 5 bases and 8 bases respectively, with 12 bases between them. Germline values: CDR1 SGHTA, CDR2 FQGTGA. The CDR3 is 12 residues long. CDR3 loop: CASSPGDEGYTF. CDR3 nucleotide sequence: TGTGCCAGCAGCCCAGGGGATGAGGGCTACACCTTC.

This clonotype was counted ten times or more. The rearrangement links TRBV2 to TRBJ1-6; D possibly corresponds to TRBD1 (6 bases). Germline CDR1 reads SNHLY; CDR2 reads FYNNEI. V was shortened by 4 bases and J by 9 bases, with 13 bases between the two germline ends. The CDR3 is made up of 14 amino acids. CDR3 amino acids: CASSGGQYRSPLHF. The CDR3 coding sequence is TGTGCCAGCAGTGGCGGACAGTATCGTTCACCCCTCCACTTT.

This clonotype was seen once. An end of the junction differs from the germline gene, which may be a read error. The chain recombines TRBV29-1 with TRBJ2-1; TRBD1 matches at 7 bases. CDR1 is SQVTM, CDR2 ANQGSEA, per germline. The CDR3 sequence is 14 residues long. As DNA, the CDR3 is TGCAGCGTGCCCGGGACAGTACGCTACAATGTGCAGTTCTTC. Amino acid sequence: CSVPGTVRYNVQFF.